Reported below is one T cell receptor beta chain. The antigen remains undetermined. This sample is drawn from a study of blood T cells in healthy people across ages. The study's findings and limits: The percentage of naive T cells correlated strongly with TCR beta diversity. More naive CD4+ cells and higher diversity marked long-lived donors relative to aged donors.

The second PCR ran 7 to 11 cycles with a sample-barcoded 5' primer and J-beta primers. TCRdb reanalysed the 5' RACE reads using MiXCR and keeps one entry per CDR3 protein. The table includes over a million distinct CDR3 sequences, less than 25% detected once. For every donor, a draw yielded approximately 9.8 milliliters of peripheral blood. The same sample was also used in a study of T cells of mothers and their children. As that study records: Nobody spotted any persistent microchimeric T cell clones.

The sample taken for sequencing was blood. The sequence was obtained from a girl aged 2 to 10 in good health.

This chain's CDR3 is CASSYDSASPLHF. The CDR3 DNA follows: TGTGCCAGCAGTTACGACAGCGCGTCACCCCTCCACTTT. The chain carries TRBV28 and TRBJ1-6, with a possible D match to TRBD1 (5 bases). Germline values: CDR1 MDHEN, CDR2 SYDVKM. This CDR3 contains 13 residues. V was shortened by 4 bases and J by 10 bases, with 11 bases between the two germline ends.